A single T cell receptor beta chain is shown here with its context. Its antigen is undetermined. This sample is part of a study of CD8 T cells in Susac syndrome. The germline V gene has CDR1 LGHDT and CDR2 YNNKEL (reference sequence). V was shortened by 6 bases and J by 1 base, with 14 bases between the two germline ends. The CDR3 runs 15 residues. As judged by recently defined diagnostic criteria, patients with Susac syndrome had definite or probable disease. Notes on the study in general: It was acknowledged in the study that its TCR sequencing and HLA analysis involved a relatively small number of individuals. In Susac patients, clonal expansion was not detected in CD4+ cells.

An input of about 0.5 to 1 ug of RNA was subjected to reverse transcription using random hexamers. Each CDR3 protein is one row after TCRdb ran MiXCR on the immunoSEQ multiplex PCR reads. The profile shows roughly 250,000 distinct CDR3 sequences, around 96% of them singletons. The chain uses TRBV3-1 and TRBJ2-3, with D possibly being TRBD2 (5 bases). The sequenced sample was CD4+ T cells from PBMCs. The clonotype was recovered from a human donor with Susac syndrome. The CDR3 DNA reads as TGTGCCAGCAGTAGGACTCGCTGGGGCACAGATACGCAGTATTTT. Encoded protein: CASSRTRWGTDTQYF.